This T cell receptor beta chain was captured by sequencing in a study of early T cells in non-severe SARS-CoV-2 infection. Study details: Sequenced bulk RNA came from whole blood that was unsorted, and chains were unpaired.

Per germline, CDR1 SGHAT and CDR2 FQNNGV. V lost 3 bases to trimming and J lost 1 base, with 13 bases between them. This CDR3 spans 15 amino acids. Individually, cDNA molecules had unique molecular identifiers attached to them. In TCRdb, the 5' RACE reads were re-called with MiXCR into one record per CDR3 protein. The repertoire includes about 40,000 distinct CDR3 sequences, about 6% of them detected once, and approximately 7.5% sits in the top ten. This material consisted of whole blood, taken at baseline. The receptor was isolated from an adult who was a healthcare worker with PCR-confirmed SARS-CoV-2 infection or an uninfected control (not recorded which). The V gene is TRBV11-2, the J gene TRBJ2-7, with D tentatively TRBD2 (6 bases). The CDR3 sequence: CASSLALGGSYEQYF. The CDR3 bases are TGTGCCAGCAGCTTGGCCTTAGGAGGGTCCTACGAGCAGTACTTC.